The clone carrying this T cell receptor beta chain was counted between two and nine times. The sample comes from a study of graft-versus-host responses after intestinal transplantation. General study points: Early after transplant, HvG clones declined as circulating GvH clones peaked. Allograft clonal ratios (graft-versus-host to host-versus-graft) were high in patients who had graft-donor T cell macrochimerism. Recipient marrow contained GvH clones, some of which appeared first in ileum or blood.

Irradiated, violet-dye-labeled stimulator cells, about 200,000 in number, were plated with about 200,000 CFSE-labeled responder cells. Post-reaction sorting isolated proliferating CFSE-low CD3+CD4+ and CD3+CD8+ responders. The CDR3 has 15 residues. The germline gives CDR1 SEHNR, CDR2 FQNEAQ (reference sequence). The V and J ends lost 1 base and 2 bases respectively, with 9 bases between them. Clones were read by immunoSEQ multiplex PCR, and TCRdb kept only the in-frame ones, dropping some. Of approximately 15,000 clones in the sample, around two fifths are singletons; the top ten hold about 3.5%. The input for sequencing was alloreactive CD8+ T cells from a mixed lymphocyte reaction culture, taken before intestinal transplant. The subset here: CFSE-low proliferating T cells sorted from roughly six-day pre-transplant mixed lymphocyte reaction (GvH or HvG direction). This clonotype was sampled from a human patient who received an intestinal transplant. The rearrangement joins TRBV7-9 to TRBJ2-1; D tentatively fits TRBD1 or TRBD2 (5 bases each). CDR3 sequence: CASSLVGEPYNEQFF. CDR3 DNA: TGTGCCAGCAGCTTAGTGGGGGAACCCTACAATGAGCAGTTCTTC.